This T cell receptor (beta chain) was obtained from a study of blood T cell repertoires in COVID-19. Here immunoSEQ multiplex PCR was the method, and the copy in TCRdb shows in-frame clones only, minus some. The sample has 250,000 to 300,000 clones; 80% to 90% are singletons. With 4 bases removed from V and 0 bases from J, the gap between germline ends came to 13 bases. Germline CDR1 and CDR2: SNHLY and FYNNEI. CDR3 length equals 16 residues. This TCR was recovered from a man aged 30 to 39 with acute COVID-19. The chain has TRBV2 and TRBJ1-3; maybe TRBD1 (6 bases). The sample taken for sequencing was PBMCs or T cells enriched from blood (not recorded which). The CDR3 nucleotides are TGTGCCAGCAGTGCTGGACAGAGTCGCTCTGGAAACACCATATATTTT. Its translation is CASSAGQSRSGNTIYF.